Listed below are T cell receptor beta chains from one sample, sequenced in a study of T cells in Graves' hyperthyroidism and ophthalmopathy. MiXCR, run by TCRdb on the multiplex PCR reads, gives a single entry per CDR3 protein. The data show about 360,000 distinct CDR3 sequences, roughly an eighth seen once. The sample taken for sequencing was blood. The receptor source for this set is a woman younger than 30 with Graves' hyperthyroidism. The CDR3 runs from the conserved cysteine through the conserved F or W. The order of the fields is V gene, J gene, clone size, D gene, CDR3 DNA, CDR3 protein. D genes are given only for firm matches. Size values are once, few and many counts, or a class for expanded clones, and some rows have none.

>TRBV6-1|TRBJ2-3|-|-
TGTGCCGGCGGGAGCTCAGGGGAAAGAGATACGCAGTATTTT
CAGGSSGERDTQYF
>TRBV29-1|TRBJ2-7|many|-
TGCAGCGTTGCGGGCGTCCCCTACGAGCAGTACTTC
CSVAGVPYEQYF
>TRBV29-1|TRBJ2-7|many|-
TGCAGCGCGACGCCGGGACGGACTTACGAGCAGTACTTC
CSATPGRTYEQYF
>TRBV4-1|TRBJ2-7|few|-
TGCGCCAGCAGGGTGTCCACCGATAGACCCTACGAGCAGTACTTC
CASRVSTDRPYEQYF
>TRBV4-3|TRBJ2-7|few|-
TGCGCCAGCAGCCAGATGGGGAATTACTACGAGCAGTACTTC
CASSQMGNYYEQYF
>TRBV14|TRBJ1-2|few|-
TGTGCCAGCAGCCAAGGGAAACAGGGCTATGGCTACACCTTC
CASSQGKQGYGYTF
>TRBV20-1|TRBJ2-3|many|-
TGCAGTGCTAGGCCGGGCTTCGCGGGGGCAAATACAGATACGCAGTATTTT
CSARPGFAGANTDTQYF
>TRBV6-2/TRBV6-3|TRBJ2-2|many|TRBD2
TGTGCCAGCAGCTCTCCAGCGGGAACTCCCGGGGAGCTGTTTTTT
CASSSPAGTPGELFF
>TRBV12-3/TRBV12-4|TRBJ1-2|-|-
TGTGCCAGCAGTAACTCAGTCCCGGAGAATGTTAACTATGGCTACACCTTC
CASSNSVPENVNYGYTF
>TRBV28|TRBJ2-7|many|TRBD2
TGTGCCAGCAGTTTGCCTCCTAGCGGGAGCTCCTACGAGCAGTACTTC
CASSLPPSGSSYEQYF
>TRBV7-2|TRBJ2-4|many|-
TGTGCCAGCAGGCCTATCAGGGATGCGAACATTCAGTACTTC
CASRPIRDANIQYF
>TRBV18|TRBJ2-7|many|TRBD1
TGTGCCAGCTCACCAAGGGGGGGACAGGGATCCCACGAGCAGTACTTC
CASSPRGGQGSHEQYF
>TRBV18|TRBJ1-2|few|-
TGTGCCAGCTCACCCATTTCGGAAGGCTCGAGATGGGGCTACACCTTC
CASSPISEGSRWGYTF